Included here is one T cell receptor beta chain sequence, with context. This record belongs to a study of T cells in Graves' hyperthyroidism and ophthalmopathy. Researchers took RNA transcripts and amplified the TCR beta CDR3 regions from them. First-round RT-PCR targeting the TCR CDR3 was performed with the HTBI primer set. In TCRdb, the multiplex PCR reads were re-called with MiXCR into one record per CDR3 protein. In the table there are tens of thousands of distinct CDR3 sequences, around 48% of which are singletons. V was pared by 0 bases and J by 4 bases, with 5 bases between. The CDR3 runs to 14 residues. Germline lookup yields CDR1 SGDLS and CDR2 YYNGEE. Hyperthyroidism patients were newly diagnosed, had disease duration under 2 months, and were aged 18 to 65 years. PBMCs were collected from an approximately 10 ml volume of fresh peripheral blood.

The TCR was taken from a woman aged 50 to 65 with Graves' hyperthyroidism that later progressed to Graves' ophthalmopathy. The chain has TRBV9 and TRBJ2-6; D not certain. The specimen was blood. The CDR3 is CASSVAAGANVLTF. The DNA for the CDR3 is TGTGCCAGCAGCGTAGCCGCCGGGGCCAACGTCCTGACTTTC.